The present T cell receptor (beta chain) was sequenced within a study of cytomegalovirus exposure and HLA in healthy donors. Vbeta (60) and Jbeta (13) primers were used in the PCR. Some clones are missing from TCRdb's copy, which holds only in-frame ones; the method was immunoSEQ multiplex PCR. The table includes approximately 38,000 clones, more than 65% detected once. Between the trimmed V and J ends, which lost 0 bases and 0 bases, there was a span of 6 bases. CDR3 length equals 16 residues. CDR1 is MGHRA and CDR2 is YSYEKL in the germline V gene. This clone occurred once. The chain is built from TRBV4-1 and TRBJ1-6; no definite D call. The TCR originated in a woman between 18 and 29 years old in good health and CMV-seronegative. The sample was PBMCs. CDR3 nucleotide sequence: TGCGCCAGCAGCCAAGACTCCCCCTCCTATAATTCACCCCTCCACTTT. As protein: CASSQDSPSYNSPLHF.